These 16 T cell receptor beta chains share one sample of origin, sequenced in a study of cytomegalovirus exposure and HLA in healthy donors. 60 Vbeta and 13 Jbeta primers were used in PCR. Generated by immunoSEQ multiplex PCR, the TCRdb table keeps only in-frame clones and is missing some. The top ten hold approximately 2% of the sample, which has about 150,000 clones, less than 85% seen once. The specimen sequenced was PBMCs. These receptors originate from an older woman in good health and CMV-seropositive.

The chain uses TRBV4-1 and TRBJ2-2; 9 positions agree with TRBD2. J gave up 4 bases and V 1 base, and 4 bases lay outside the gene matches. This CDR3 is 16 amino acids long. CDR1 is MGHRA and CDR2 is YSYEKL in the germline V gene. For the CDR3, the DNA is TGCGCCAGCAGCCAAGCGGCGGGAGGGGGCACCGGGGAGCTGTTTTTT. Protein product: CASSQAAGGGTGELFF.

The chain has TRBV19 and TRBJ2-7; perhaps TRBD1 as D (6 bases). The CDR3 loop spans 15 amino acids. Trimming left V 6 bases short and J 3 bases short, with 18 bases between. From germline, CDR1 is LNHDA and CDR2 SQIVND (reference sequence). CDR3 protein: CASSNSGTNIYEQYF. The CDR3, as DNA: TGTGCCAGTAGCAACTCCGGGACAAACATCTACGAGCAGTACTTC.

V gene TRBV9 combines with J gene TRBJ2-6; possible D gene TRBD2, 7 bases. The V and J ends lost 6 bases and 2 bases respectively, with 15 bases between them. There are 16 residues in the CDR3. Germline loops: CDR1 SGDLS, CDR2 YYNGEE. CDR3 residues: CASTIGGGAGANVLTF. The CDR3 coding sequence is TGTGCCAGCACCATAGGGGGAGGGGCTGGGGCCAACGTCCTGACTTTC. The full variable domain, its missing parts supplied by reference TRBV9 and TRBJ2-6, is DSGVTQTPKHLITATGQRVTLRCSPRSGDLSVYWYQQSLDQGLQFLIQYYNGEERAKGNILERFSAQQFPDLHSELNLSSLELGDSALYFCASTIGGGAGANVLTFGAGSRLTVL.

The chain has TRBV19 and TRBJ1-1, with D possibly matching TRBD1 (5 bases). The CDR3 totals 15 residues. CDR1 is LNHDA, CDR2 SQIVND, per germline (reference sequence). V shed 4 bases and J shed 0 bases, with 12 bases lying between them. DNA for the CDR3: TGTGCCAGTAGTACGCGGGACCGACTGAACACTGAAGCTTTCTTT. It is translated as CASSTRDRLNTEAFF.

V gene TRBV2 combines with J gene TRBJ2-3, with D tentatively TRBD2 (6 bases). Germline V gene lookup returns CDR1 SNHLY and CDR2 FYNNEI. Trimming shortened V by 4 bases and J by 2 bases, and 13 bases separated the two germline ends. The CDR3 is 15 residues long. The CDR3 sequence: CASSVGSGVTDTQYF. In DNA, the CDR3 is TGTGCCAGCAGTGTTGGTAGCGGAGTCACAGATACGCAGTATTTT.

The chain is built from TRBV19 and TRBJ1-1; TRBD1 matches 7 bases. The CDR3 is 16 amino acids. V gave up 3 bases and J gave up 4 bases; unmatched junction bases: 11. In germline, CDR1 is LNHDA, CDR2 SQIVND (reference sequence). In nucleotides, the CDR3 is TGTGCCAGTAGTATCGGGCCACAGGGGAGAGGCACTGAAGCTTTCTTT. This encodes CASSIGPQGRGTEAFF.

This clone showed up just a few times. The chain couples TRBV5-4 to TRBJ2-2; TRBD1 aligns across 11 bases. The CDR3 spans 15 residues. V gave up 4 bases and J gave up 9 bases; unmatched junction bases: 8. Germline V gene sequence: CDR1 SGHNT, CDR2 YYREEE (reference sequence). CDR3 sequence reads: CASSPGQGDGRELFF. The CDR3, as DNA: TGTGCCAGCAGCCCGGGACAGGGGGACGGCAGGGAGCTGTTTTTT.

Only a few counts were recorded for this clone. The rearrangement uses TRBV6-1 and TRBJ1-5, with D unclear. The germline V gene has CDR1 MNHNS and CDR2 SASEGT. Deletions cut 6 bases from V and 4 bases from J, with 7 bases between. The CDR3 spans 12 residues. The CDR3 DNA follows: TGTGCCAGCAGGCAGGCTAATCAGCCCCAGCATTTT. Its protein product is CASRQANQPQHF.

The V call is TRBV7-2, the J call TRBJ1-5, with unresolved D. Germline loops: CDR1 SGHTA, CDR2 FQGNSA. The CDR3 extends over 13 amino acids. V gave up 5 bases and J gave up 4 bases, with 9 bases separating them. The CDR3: CASSPQVNQPQHF. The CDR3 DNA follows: TGTGCCAGCAGCCCACAAGTAAATCAGCCCCAGCATTTT. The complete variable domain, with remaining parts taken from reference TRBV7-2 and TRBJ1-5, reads GAGVSQSPSNKVTEKGKDVELRCDPISGHTALYWYRQSLGQGLEFLIYFQGNSAPDKSGLPSDRFSAERTGGSVSTLTIQRTQQEDSAVYLCASSPQVNQPQHFGDGTRLSIL.

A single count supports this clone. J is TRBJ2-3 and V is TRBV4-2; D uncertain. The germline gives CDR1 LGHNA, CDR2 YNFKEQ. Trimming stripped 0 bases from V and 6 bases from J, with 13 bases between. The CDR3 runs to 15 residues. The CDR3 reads CASSQDGIAADTQYF. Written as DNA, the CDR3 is TGTGCCAGCAGCCAAGATGGAATAGCAGCCGATACGCAGTATTTT.

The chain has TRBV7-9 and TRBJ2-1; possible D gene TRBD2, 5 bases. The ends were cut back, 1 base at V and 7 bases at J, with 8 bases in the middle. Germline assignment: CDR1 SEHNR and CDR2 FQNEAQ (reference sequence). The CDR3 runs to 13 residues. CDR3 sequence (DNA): TGTGCCAGCAGCTTAGAACCGGGGAATGAGCAGTTCTTC. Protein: CASSLEPGNEQFF.

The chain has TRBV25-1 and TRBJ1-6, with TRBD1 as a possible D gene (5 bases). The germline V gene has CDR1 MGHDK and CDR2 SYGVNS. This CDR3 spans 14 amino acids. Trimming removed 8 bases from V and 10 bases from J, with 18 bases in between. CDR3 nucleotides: TGTGCCAGCTCAAAAGGGGAGGGGTACTCACCCCTCCACTTT. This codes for CASSKGEGYSPLHF.

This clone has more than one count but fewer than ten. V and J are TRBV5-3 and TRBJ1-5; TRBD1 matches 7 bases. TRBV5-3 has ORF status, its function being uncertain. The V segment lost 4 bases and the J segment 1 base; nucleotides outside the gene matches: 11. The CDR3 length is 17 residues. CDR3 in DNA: TGTGCCAGAAGCCACGACAGGGCACTTACAAGCAATCAGCCCCAGCATTTT. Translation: CARSHDRALTSNQPQHF.

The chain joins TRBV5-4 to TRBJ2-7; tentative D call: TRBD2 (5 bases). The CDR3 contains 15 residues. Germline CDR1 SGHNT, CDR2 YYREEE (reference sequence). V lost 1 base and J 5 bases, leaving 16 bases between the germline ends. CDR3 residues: CASSLQVGVAHEQYF. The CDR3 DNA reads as TGTGCCAGCAGCTTGCAGGTGGGAGTCGCCCACGAGCAGTACTTC. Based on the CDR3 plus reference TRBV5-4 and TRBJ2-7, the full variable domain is ETGVTQSPTHLIKTRGQQVTLRCSSQSGHNTVSWYQQALGQGPQFIFQYYREEENGRGNFPPRFSGLQFPNYSSELNVNALELDDSALYLCASSLQVGVAHEQYFGPGTRLTVT.

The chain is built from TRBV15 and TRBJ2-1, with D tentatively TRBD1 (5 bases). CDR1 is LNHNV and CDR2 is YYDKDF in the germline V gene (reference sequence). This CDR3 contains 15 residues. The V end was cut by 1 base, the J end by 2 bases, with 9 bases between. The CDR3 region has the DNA TGTGCCACCAGCAGAGCCACAGGACCCTACAATGAGCAGTTCTTC. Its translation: CATSRATGPYNEQFF.

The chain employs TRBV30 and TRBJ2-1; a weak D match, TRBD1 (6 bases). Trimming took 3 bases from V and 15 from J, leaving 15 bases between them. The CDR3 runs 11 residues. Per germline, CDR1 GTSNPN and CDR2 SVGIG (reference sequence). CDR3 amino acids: CAWRSGPRGFF. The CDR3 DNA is TGTGCCTGGAGGAGCGGTCCCAGGGGGTTCTTC.